Included here is one T cell receptor (beta chain) sequence, with context. Germline V gene sequence: CDR1 MGHRA, CDR2 YSYEKL. Trimming cost V 0 bases and J 1 base, with 9 bases left between them. The CDR3 contains 15 residues. This record comes from a study of CD8+ T cells in alopecia areata. In each case, RNA was isolated and then reverse transcribed into cDNA as the sequencing template. Using immunoSEQ multiplex PCR, the repertoire was profiled, and TCRdb retains in-frame clones only, with some absent. The sample carries some 170,000 clones, about 67% recorded once. Sorting from PBMCs produced CD4+ and CD8+ T cells.

This sequence originates from a human donor with alopecia areata. The starting material was CD8+ T cells sorted from blood, obtained at week 0. The chain uses TRBV4-1 and TRBJ1-2, with D possibly matching TRBD1 (6 bases). CDR3 region: CASSQDRTVNYGYTF. The CDR3 DNA follows: TGCGCCAGCAGCCAAGATCGGACAGTTAACTATGGCTACACCTTC.